The rows below give T cell receptor beta chains drawn from one sample of a study of cytomegalovirus exposure and HLA in healthy donors. The protocol was immunoSEQ multiplex PCR, while the TCRdb copy is restricted to in-frame clones and leaves out a portion. The sample holds roughly 160,000 clones, about three quarters seen once. Material: PBMCs. These receptors were collected from a girl aged 10-17 years in good health and CMV-seronegative. The CDR3 runs from the conserved cysteine through the conserved F or W. The order of the fields is J gene, clone size, V gene, CDR3 protein. Rows give clone size only sometimes, using once, few, many, or a class for an expanded clone.

>TRBJ1-2|.|TRBV5-1
CASSLGDRDGGYTF
>TRBJ2-1|.|TRBV27
CASSFTVGSGDYNEQFF
>TRBJ2-7|.|TRBV7-9
CASSPTGGRYEQYF
>TRBJ2-3|.|TRBV5-1
CASSSVEGGATDTQYF
>TRBJ2-5|once|TRBV7-3
CASSLNPPGEGETQYF
>TRBJ2-5|.|TRBV4-1
CASSQGRLAGANQETQYF
>TRBJ2-2|.|TRBV13
CASSLGLAGAITGELFF
>TRBJ1-1|few|TRBV6-1
CASSELQGRTEAFF
>TRBJ1-6|.|TRBV7-2
CASSPSGVVQFSPLHF
>TRBJ1-4|few|TRBV7-9
CASSLRTGEKLFF
>TRBJ1-1|.|TRBV6-1
CASSGETGINTEAFF
>TRBJ1-1|.|TRBV7-6
CASSRGQGIFTEAFF
>TRBJ2-5|.|TRBV6-5
CASTSEETQYF
>TRBJ2-1|once|TRBV27
CASSYRDRGNEQFF
>TRBJ1-1|few|TRBV5-1
CASSRGDLGDTEAFF
>TRBJ1-1|.|TRBV12-5
CASGLPRTGRTEAFF
>TRBJ1-1|few|TRBV6-1
CASSDPGGYTEAFF
>TRBJ1-2|few|TRBV5-4
CASSAGMTGGSDGYTF
>TRBJ2-1|.|TRBV5-1
CASTFEDGSYNEQFF
>TRBJ1-6|.|TRBV5-4
CASSRQASSYNSPLHF
>TRBJ2-5|.|TRBV30
CAWNRGAGETQYF
>TRBJ2-5|.|TRBV29-1
CSVFPGAVQETQYF
>TRBJ1-1|.|TRBV7-6
CASSLARGLNTEAFF
>TRBJ2-5|once|TRBV10-2
CASSTSGGQETQYF
>TRBJ1-1|.|TRBV11-3
CASSQGGPGGTEAFF
>TRBJ2-3|few|TRBV6-5
CASSPLRGDTQYF
>TRBJ1-3|.|TRBV27
CASSSKSSGNTIYF
>TRBJ2-5|few|TRBV29-1
CSVRRGMGETQYF
>TRBJ2-7|.|TRBV10-2
CASSTTKYYEQYF
>TRBJ2-5|.|TRBV2
CASWFPAGPKETQYF
>TRBJ1-4|few|TRBV20-1
CSASQRGKLFF
>TRBJ1-1|.|TRBV29-1
CSVNSPPNTEAFF
>TRBJ1-2|.|TRBV7-8
CASSHRQGDYTF
>TRBJ1-1|few|TRBV19
CASSTPRTGRSTEAFF
>TRBJ2-1|.|TRBV15
CATSGGPGRNEQFF
>TRBJ2-1|.|TRBV29-1
CSAKGQYNEQFF
>TRBJ1-1|.|TRBV29-1
CSVEPGQGVSEAFF
>TRBJ1-1|few|TRBV5-8
CASSLAFGGRTEAFF
>TRBJ2-2|few|TRBV7-9
CASSPWERGNTGELFF
>TRBJ1-1|.|TRBV27
CASSSLAGVPEAFF
>TRBJ2-1|.|TRBV7-9
CASSLVGTTNEQFF
>TRBJ1-4|.|TRBV13
CASSTRDRHEKLFF
>TRBJ1-1|.|TRBV7-9
CASSLVGRGILDTEAFF
>TRBJ2-7|.|TRBV6-1
CASSWTDNSYEQYF
>TRBJ1-1|.|TRBV5-1
CASSLEGEWVTEAFF
>TRBJ2-7|once|TRBV29-1
CSVEGPGAYEQYF
>TRBJ1-1|.|TRBV9
CASSGGGTEAFF
>TRBJ1-1|.|TRBV18
CASSARQGLNTEAFF
>TRBJ2-5|.|TRBV5-1
CASSPGRSEETQYF
>TRBJ2-3|.|TRBV4-2
CASSQVQGFADTQYF